This record covers a single T cell receptor (beta chain). The CDR3 spans 18 residues. In germline, CDR1 is SGHRS, CDR2 YFSETQ. Deletions cut 3 bases from V and 0 bases from J, with 16 bases between. The data originate from a study of blood T cell repertoires in COVID-19. In the source study's methods: Cell counts per sample came from amplifying reference gene primers. Data came from immunoSEQ multiplex PCR; TCRdb stores just in-frame clones and leaves some out. The DNA was the basis for D and trimming; V, J and clone size are from that table. The sample contains about 210,000 clones, around four fifths of which appear only once.

The V call is TRBV5-1, the J call TRBJ2-6; unclear D gene. Specimen: peripheral blood. This sequence was found in a woman between 45 and 60 years old with active or convalescent COVID-19. The CDR3 region has the DNA TGCGCCAGCAGCTATAGATCTGTCTCCAACTCTGGGGCCAACGTCCTGACTTTC. It specifies CASSYRSVSNSGANVLTF.